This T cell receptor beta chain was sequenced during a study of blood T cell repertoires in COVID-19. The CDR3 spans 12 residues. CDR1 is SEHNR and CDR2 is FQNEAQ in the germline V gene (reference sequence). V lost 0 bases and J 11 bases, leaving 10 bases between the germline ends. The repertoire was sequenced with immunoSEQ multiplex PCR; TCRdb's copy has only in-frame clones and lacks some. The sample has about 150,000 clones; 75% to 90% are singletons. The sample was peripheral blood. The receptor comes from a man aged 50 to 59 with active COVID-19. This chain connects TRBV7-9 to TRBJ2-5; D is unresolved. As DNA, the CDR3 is TGTGCCAGCAGCTTAGCGCGCCTAGAACAGTACTTC. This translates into CASSLARLEQYF.